The 6 T cell receptor beta chains given below trace back to one sample, sequenced in a study of OX40 agonist ivuxolimab in advanced cancers. Library preparation was by the immunoSEQ multiplex PCR assay. Not all clones reach the TCRdb copy of this immuneACCESS table, which keeps in-frame sequences only. Checked studies attribute under half of the gap to unresolved V genes and leave the rest unexplained. The sample table lists 55,000 to 65,000 clones, 85% of them with a count of one. The ten largest clones add up to about 4% of the sample. The sample was CD4+ or CD8+ T cells sorted from blood, taken in a trial of the OX40 agonist ivuxolimab. All receptors derive from an adult with an advanced solid tumor such as melanoma, head and neck, liver or kidney cancer.

The chain is built from TRBV7-3 and TRBJ2-2, with 10 bases that match TRBD1. The ends lost 1 base at V and 3 bases at J; junction bases unmatched: 5. From germline, CDR1 is SGHTA and CDR2 FQGTGA. CDR3 length equals 17 residues. CDR3 in amino acids: CASSLSGTGDDTGELFF. The CDR3 DNA sequence: TGTGCCAGCAGCTTAAGCGGGACAGGGGACGACACCGGGGAGCTGTTTTTT. Looking up the rest from reference TRBV7-3 and TRBJ2-2 gives the full variable domain: GAGVSQTPSNKVTEKGKYVELRCDPISGHTALYWYRQSLGQGPEFLIYFQGTGAADDSGLPNDRFFAVRPEGSVSTLKIQRTERGDSAVYLCASSLSGTGDDTGELFFGEGSRLTVL.

CDR3 nucleotides: TGTGCCAGCACCAGGACAGGGGGCGGAACTGAAGCTTTCTTT. It specifies CASTRTGGGTEAFF. The chain combines TRBV6-5 with TRBJ1-1; 11 bases agree with TRBD1. The V and J ends lost 7 bases and 5 bases, in that order; junction bases with no gene match: 6. The V gene's germline CDR1 is MNHEY and CDR2 SVGAGI. The CDR3 extends over 14 amino acids.

V is TRBV4-1 and J is TRBJ2-1, with 7 positions matching TRBD2. Losses at the gene ends were 2 bases for V and 9 bases for J; bases not matched to a gene: 7. This CDR3 has 14 residues. Germline lookup yields CDR1 MGHRA and CDR2 YSYEKL. CDR3 amino acids: CASSQLSSGSEQFF. The CDR3 nucleotides are TGCGCCAGCAGCCAATTGTCTAGCGGCTCTGAGCAGTTCTTC.

The chain couples TRBV4-1 to TRBJ2-1, with D perhaps given as TRBD1 or TRBD2 (5 bases each). Trimming removed 0 bases from V and 4 bases from J, with 7 bases in between. CDR1 and CDR2 from the germline V gene are MGHRA and YSYEKL. This CDR3 has 14 residues. The CDR3 DNA follows: TGCGCCAGCAGCCAAGATTGGGGGTACAATGAGCAGTTCTTC. Protein product: CASSQDWGYNEQFF.

The table lists this clone with a few counts. The V call is TRBV30, the J call TRBJ1-1; maybe TRBD1 (6 bases). V lost 2 bases to trimming and J lost 2 bases, with 9 bases between them. The CDR3 extends over 13 amino acids. Germline CDR1 reads GTSNPN; CDR2 reads SVGIG (reference sequence). CDR3 region: CAWSLRGNTEAFF. CDR3 DNA: TGTGCCTGGAGTCTCAGGGGCAACACTGAAGCTTTCTTT.

This clone has only one observation. The chain is built from TRBV13 and TRBJ1-1; D may be TRBD1 (5 bases). The CDR3 consists of 13 residues. Between the trimmed V and J ends, which lost 5 bases and 3 bases, there was a span of 10 bases. The V gene's germline CDR1 is PRHDT and CDR2 FYEKMQ (reference sequence). The CDR3 coding sequence is TGTGCCAGCAGCGTCGGGGGTTACACTGAAGCTTTCTTT. Its protein product is CASSVGGYTEAFF. Variable domain in full (rest from reference TRBV13 and TRBJ1-1): AAGVIQSPRHLIKEKRETATLKCYPIPRHDTVYWYQQGPGQDPQFLISFYEKMQSDKGSIPDRFSAQQFSDYHSELNMSSLELGDSALYFCASSVGGYTEAFFGQGTRLTVV.